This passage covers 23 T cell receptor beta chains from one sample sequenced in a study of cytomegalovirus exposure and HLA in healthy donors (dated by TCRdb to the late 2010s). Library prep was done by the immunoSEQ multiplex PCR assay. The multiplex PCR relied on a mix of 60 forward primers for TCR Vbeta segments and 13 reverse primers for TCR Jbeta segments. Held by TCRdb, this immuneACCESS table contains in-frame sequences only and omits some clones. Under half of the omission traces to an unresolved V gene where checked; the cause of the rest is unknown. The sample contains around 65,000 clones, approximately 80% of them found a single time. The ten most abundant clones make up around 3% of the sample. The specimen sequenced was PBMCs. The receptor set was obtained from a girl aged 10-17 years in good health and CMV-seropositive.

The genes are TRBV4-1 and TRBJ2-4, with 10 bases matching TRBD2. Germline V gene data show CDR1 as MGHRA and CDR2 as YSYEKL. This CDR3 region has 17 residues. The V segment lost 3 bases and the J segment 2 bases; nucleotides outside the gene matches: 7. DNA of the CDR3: TGCGCCAGCAGCCAGGCCGGGACTAGCGTACCCAAAAACATTCAGTACTTC. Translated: CASSQAGTSVPKNIQYF.

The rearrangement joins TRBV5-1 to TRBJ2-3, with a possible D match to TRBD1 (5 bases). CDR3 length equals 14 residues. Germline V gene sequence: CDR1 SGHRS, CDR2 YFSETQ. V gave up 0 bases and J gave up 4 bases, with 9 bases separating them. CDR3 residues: CASSLGQQSDTQYF. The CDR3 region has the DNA TGCGCCAGCAGCTTGGGACAGCAGTCAGATACGCAGTATTTT.

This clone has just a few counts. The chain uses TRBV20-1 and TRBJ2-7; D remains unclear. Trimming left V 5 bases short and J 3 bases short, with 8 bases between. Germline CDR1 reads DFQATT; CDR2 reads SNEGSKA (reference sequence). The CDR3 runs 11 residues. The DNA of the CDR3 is TGCAGTGCTGAGGATGTCTACGAGCAGTACTTC. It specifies CSAEDVYEQYF.

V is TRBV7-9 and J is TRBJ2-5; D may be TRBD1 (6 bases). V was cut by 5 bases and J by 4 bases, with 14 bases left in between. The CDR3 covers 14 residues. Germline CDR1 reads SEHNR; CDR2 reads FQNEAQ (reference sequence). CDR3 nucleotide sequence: TGTGCCAGCAGCCCTACAGGGATAACAGAGACCCAGTACTTC. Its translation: CASSPTGITETQYF.

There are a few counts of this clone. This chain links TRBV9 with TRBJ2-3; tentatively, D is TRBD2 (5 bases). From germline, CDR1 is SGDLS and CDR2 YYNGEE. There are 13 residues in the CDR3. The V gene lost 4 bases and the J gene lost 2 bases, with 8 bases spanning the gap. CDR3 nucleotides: TGTGCCAGCAGCTTTGGACTCACAGATACGCAGTATTTT. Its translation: CASSFGLTDTQYF.

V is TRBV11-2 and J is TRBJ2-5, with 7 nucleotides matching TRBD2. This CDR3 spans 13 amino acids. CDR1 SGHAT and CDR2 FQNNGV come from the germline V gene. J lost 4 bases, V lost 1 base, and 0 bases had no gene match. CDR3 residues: CASSLVAGETQYF. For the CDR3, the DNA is TGTGCCAGCAGCTTAGTAGCGGGAGAGACCCAGTACTTC.

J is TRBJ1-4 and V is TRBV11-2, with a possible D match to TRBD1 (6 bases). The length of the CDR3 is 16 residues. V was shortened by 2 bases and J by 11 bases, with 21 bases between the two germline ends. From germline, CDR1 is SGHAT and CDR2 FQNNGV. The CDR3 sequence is CASSLPVARGVGKLFF. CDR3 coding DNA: TGTGCCAGCAGCTTACCTGTAGCCAGGGGAGTTGGGAAACTGTTTTTT. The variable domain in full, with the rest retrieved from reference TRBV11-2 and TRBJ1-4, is EAGVAQSPRYKIIEKRQSVAFWCNPISGHATLYWYQQILGQGPKLLIQFQNNGVVDDSQLPKDRFSAERLKGVDSTLKIQPAKLEDSAVYLCASSLPVARGVGKLFFGSGTQLSVL.

In DNA form, the CDR3 reads TGTGCCAGCAGCCTGGACAGGGTGCTCACTGAAGCTTTCTTT. Translating gives CASSLDRVLTEAFF. The chain combines TRBV4-2 with TRBJ1-1; 8 bases agree with TRBD1. The germline V gene encodes CDR1 LGHNA and CDR2 YNFKEQ. V trimming: 4 bases; J trimming: 4 bases; junction bases outside the gene matches: 5. This CDR3 comprises 14 residues.

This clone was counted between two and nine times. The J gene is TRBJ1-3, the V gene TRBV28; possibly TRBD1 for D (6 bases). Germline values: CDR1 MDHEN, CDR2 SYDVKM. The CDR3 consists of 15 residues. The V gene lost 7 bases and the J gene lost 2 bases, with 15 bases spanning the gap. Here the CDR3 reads CASMGGQIPGNTIYF. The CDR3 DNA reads TGTGCCAGCATGGGTGGACAGATTCCTGGAAACACCATATATTTT.

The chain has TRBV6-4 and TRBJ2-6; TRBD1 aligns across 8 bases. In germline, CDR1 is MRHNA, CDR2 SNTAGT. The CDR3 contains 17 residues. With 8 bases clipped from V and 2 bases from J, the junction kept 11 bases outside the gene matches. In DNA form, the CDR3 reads TGTGCCAGCGCGCCGGGACAGGAATATCCTGGGGCCAACGTCCTGACTTTC. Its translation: CASAPGQEYPGANVLTF.

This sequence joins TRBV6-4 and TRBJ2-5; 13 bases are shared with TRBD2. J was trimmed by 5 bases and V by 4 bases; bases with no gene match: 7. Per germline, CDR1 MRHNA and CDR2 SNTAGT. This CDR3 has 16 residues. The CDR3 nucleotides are TGTGCCAGCAGTGGGACTAGCGGGGGTTCATGTGAGACCCAGTACTTC. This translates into CASSGTSGGSCETQYF.

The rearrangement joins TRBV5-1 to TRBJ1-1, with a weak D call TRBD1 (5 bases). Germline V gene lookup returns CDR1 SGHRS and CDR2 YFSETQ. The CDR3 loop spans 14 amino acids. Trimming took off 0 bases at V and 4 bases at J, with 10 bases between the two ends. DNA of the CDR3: TGCGCCAGCAGCTTGGGCCGGGGGGGCACTGAAGCTTTCTTT. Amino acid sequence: CASSLGRGGTEAFF.

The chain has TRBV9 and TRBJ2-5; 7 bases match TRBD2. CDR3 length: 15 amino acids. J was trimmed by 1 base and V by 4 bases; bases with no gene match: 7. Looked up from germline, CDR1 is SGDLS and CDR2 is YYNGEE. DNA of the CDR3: TGTGCCAGCAGCCCCGGGCTAGCGGTCCAAGAGACCCAGTACTTC. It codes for CASSPGLAVQETQYF. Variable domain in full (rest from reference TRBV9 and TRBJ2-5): DSGVTQTPKHLITATGQRVTLRCSPRSGDLSVYWYQQSLDQGLQFLIQYYNGEERAKGNILERFSAQQFPDLHSELNLSSLELGDSALYFCASSPGLAVQETQYFGPGTRLLVL.

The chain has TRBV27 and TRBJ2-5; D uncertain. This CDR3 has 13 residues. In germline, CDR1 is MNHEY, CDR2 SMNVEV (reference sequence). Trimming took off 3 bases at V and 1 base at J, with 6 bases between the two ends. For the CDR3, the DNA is TGTGCCAGCAGTTTTCCGGGCCAAGAGACCCAGTACTTC. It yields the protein CASSFPGQETQYF.

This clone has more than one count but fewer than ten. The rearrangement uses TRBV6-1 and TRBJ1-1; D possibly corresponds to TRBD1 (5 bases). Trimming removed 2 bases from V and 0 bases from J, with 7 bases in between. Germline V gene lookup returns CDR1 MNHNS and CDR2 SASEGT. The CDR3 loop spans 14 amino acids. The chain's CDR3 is CASSEQGMNTEAFF. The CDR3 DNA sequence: TGTGCCAGCAGTGAACAGGGTATGAACACTGAAGCTTTCTTT.

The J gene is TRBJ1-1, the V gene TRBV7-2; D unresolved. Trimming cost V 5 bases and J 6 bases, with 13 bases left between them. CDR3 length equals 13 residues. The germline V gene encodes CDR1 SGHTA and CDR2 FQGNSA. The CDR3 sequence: CASSPSRSAEAFF. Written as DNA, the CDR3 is TGTGCCAGCAGCCCAAGTAGGAGCGCTGAAGCTTTCTTT. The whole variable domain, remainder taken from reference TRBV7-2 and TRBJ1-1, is GAGVSQSPSNKVTEKGKDVELRCDPISGHTALYWYRQSLGQGLEFLIYFQGNSAPDKSGLPSDRFSAERTGGSVSTLTIQRTQQEDSAVYLCASSPSRSAEAFFGQGTRLTVV.

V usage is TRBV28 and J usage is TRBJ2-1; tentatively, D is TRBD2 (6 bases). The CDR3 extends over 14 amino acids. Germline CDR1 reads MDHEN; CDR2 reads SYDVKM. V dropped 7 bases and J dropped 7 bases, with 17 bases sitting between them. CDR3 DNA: TGTGCCAGCACGCGAGGGCTGGGAGGAAATGAGCAGTTCTTC. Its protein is CASTRGLGGNEQFF.

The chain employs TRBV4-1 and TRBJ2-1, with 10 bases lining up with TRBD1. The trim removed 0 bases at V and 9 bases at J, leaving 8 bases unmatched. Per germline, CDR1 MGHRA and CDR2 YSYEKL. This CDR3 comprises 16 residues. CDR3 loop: CASSQDTGTGDIEQFF. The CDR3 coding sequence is TGCGCCAGCAGCCAAGACACCGGGACAGGGGATATTGAGCAGTTCTTC.

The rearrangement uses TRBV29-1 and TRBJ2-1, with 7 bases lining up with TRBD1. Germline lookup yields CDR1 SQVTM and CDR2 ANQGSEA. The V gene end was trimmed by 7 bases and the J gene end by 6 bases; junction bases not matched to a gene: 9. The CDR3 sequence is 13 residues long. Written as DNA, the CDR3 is TGCAGCGCCCGACAGGGCAGAATCAATGAGCAGTTCTTC. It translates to CSARQGRINEQFF.

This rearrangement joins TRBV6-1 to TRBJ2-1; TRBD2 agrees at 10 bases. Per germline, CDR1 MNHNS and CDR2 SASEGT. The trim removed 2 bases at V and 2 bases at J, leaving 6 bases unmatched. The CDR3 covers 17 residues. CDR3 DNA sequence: TGTGCCAGCAGTGAACATAGCCTAGCGGGAGCCTACAATGAGCAGTTCTTC. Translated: CASSEHSLAGAYNEQFF.

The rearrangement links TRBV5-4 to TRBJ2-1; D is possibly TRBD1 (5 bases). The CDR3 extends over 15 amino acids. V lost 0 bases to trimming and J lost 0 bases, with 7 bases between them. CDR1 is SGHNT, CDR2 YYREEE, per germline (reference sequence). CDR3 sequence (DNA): TGTGCCAGCAGCTTGGGCCAGGGCTCCTACAATGAGCAGTTCTTC. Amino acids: CASSLGQGSYNEQFF.

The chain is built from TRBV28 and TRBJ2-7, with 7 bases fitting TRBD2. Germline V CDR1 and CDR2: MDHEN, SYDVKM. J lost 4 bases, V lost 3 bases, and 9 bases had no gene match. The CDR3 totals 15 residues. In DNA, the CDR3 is TGTGCCAGCAGTTTTCGTCCTACTAGCGCATACGAGCAGTACTTC. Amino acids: CASSFRPTSAYEQYF.

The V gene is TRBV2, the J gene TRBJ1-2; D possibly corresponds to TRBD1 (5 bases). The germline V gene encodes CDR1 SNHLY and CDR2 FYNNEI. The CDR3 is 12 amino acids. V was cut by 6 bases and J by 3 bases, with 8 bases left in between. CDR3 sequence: CASRGGDYGYTF. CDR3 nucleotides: TGTGCCAGCAGGGGGGGTGACTATGGCTACACCTTC.